This TCR beta chain was retrieved from a study of human T cells and chemical hapten exposure. Findings and limits, study-wide: DPC sensitization left the count of TCRs above 1 in 1000 unchanged.

CDR1 SGHTA and CDR2 FQGNSA come from the germline V gene. The CDR3 sequence is 15 residues long. The V and J ends lost 5 bases and 1 base, in that order; junction bases with no gene match: 7. This clonotype appeared many times. Its antigen is not known. The study used a library that attached unique molecular identifiers to individual cDNA molecules. In the study's own analysis: TCRs per sample had a median of approximately 88,000 and ranged from about 23,224 to 700,000. One entry per CDR3 protein, called by TCRdb with MiXCR from the reads. TCRdb, not the original authors, processed these V and J calls. The data contain 120,000 or so distinct CDR3 sequences, roughly 8.5% of them singletons. Unfractionated whole blood was the source of the extracted total RNA.

Sequenced input: whole blood. The receptor was isolated from a human donor in good health. Some clones in this sample may be carry-over from other donors' samples. The chain combines TRBV7-2 with TRBJ1-1, with 7 bases fitting TRBD1. CDR3 region: CASSPGQSQNTEAFF. CDR3 DNA: TGTGCCAGCAGCCCGGGACAGAGCCAGAACACTGAAGCTTTCTTT.